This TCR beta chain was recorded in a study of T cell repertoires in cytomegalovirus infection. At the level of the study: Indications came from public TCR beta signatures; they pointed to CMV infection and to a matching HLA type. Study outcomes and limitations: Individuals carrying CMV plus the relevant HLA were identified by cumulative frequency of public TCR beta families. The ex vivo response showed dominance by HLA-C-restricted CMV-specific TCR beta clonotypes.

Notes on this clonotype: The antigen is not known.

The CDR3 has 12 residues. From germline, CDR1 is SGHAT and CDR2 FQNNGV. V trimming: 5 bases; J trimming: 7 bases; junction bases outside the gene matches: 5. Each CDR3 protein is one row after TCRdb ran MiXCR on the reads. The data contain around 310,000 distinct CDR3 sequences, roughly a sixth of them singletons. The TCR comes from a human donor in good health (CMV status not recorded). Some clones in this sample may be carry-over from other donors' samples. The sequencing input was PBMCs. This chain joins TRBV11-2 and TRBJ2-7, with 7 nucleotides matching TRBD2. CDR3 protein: CASSRSGVEQYF. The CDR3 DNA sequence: TGTGCCAGCAGCCGCAGCGGGGTGGAGCAGTACTTC.